Below are 21 T cell receptor beta chains sequenced from a single sample in a study of T-cell reconstitution after alpha-beta-depleted transplantation in children. Unique molecular identifiers featured in how the TCRbeta library was prepared. TCRdb used MiXCR to reprocess the PCR reads, holding one entry per CDR3 protein. Of 250,000 to 350,000 distinct CDR3 sequences in the sample, about a tenth were seen once. The source was PBMCs from the stem cell graft donor, collected from the stem cell graft. These receptors all stem from a human donor who donated a stem cell graft to a child with SCID.

In this sample, this clonotype turned up a few times. The rearrangement links TRBV3-1 to TRBJ1-1, with no clear D. Trimming shortened V by 0 bases and J by 9 bases, and 14 bases separated the two germline ends. The V gene's germline CDR1 is LGHDT and CDR2 YNNKEL (reference sequence). The CDR3 length is 14 residues. CDR3 sequence (DNA): TGTGCCAGCAGCCAAGATCAGTCAGGTTCTAAAGCTTTCTTT. This encodes CASSQDQSGSKAFF.

The chain recombines TRBV20-1 with TRBJ1-1, with D possibly TRBD1 on 5 matching bases. The CDR3 contains 12 residues. In germline, CDR1 is DFQATT, CDR2 SNEGSKA (reference sequence). The V end was cut by 3 bases, the J end by 2 bases, with 7 bases between. Here the CDR3 DNA reads TGCAGTGCTAGTCAGGGAAACACTGAAGCTTTCTTT. Protein sequence: CSASQGNTEAFF.

This clonotype was counted a few times. The chain recombines TRBV7-2 with TRBJ2-7, with D possibly called TRBD1 or TRBD2 (5 bases each). The CDR3 runs to 14 residues. V was clipped by 7 bases and J by 6 bases, with 19 bases between them. CDR1 is SGHTA and CDR2 is FQGNSA in the germline V gene. The CDR3, as DNA: TGTGCCAGCACCCCCTCGGGACCCTGGGGCGAGCAGTACTTC. Translation gives CASTPSGPWGEQYF.

As concerns this clonotype: A much more abundant neighbour one base away suggests this may be a read error. The chain recombines TRBV12-3 or TRBV12-4 with TRBJ1-5; D possibly corresponds to TRBD1 (5 bases). The CDR3 runs 14 residues. V lost 3 bases and J lost 2, with 8 bases in between. This chain's CDR3 is CASSFWGGNQPQHF. The CDR3 bases are TGTGCCAGCAGTTTTTGGGGGGGCAATCAGCCCCAGCATTTT.

This clonotype was counted many times. V is TRBV3-1 and J is TRBJ2-2; D might be TRBD1 (6 bases). The CDR3 spans 16 residues. Germline CDR1 is LGHDT and CDR2 is YNNKEL (reference sequence). V lost 3 bases and J 4 bases, leaving 15 bases between the germline ends. CDR3 region: CASSQYHRDPTGELFF. In DNA form, the CDR3 reads TGTGCCAGCAGCCAGTACCACAGGGATCCCACCGGGGAGCTGTTTTTT.

This chain uses TRBV7-9 with TRBJ2-1; D perhaps matches TRBD1 (6 bases). Between the trimmed V and J ends, which lost 4 bases and 2 bases, there was a span of 18 bases. This CDR3 spans 17 amino acids. Germline V lookup: CDR1 SEHNR, CDR2 FQNEAQ (reference sequence). The chain's CDR3 is CASSSRLIQGPYNEQFF. DNA for the CDR3: TGTGCCAGCAGCTCGAGATTAATACAGGGCCCCTACAATGAGCAGTTCTTC. The entire variable domain, with the rest obtained from reference TRBV7-9 and TRBJ2-1, is as follows: DTGVSQNPRHKITKRGQNVTFRCDPISEHNRLYWYRQTLGQGPEFLTYFQNEAQLEKSRLLSDRFSAERPKGSFSTLEIQRTEQGDSAMYLCASSSRLIQGPYNEQFFGPGTRLTVL.

In its sample, this clonotype was seen a few times. CDR3 loop: CASQRGPSTDTQYF. As DNA, the CDR3 is TGTGCCAGCCAGCGGGGGCCGAGCACAGATACGCAGTATTTT. The chain employs TRBV2 and TRBJ2-3, with TRBD2 matching over 8 bases. CDR1 and CDR2 from the germline V gene are SNHLY and FYNNEI. This CDR3 spans 14 amino acids. V lost 8 bases, J lost 0 bases, and 4 bases stayed unmatched.

The chain employs TRBV29-1 and TRBJ2-2; perhaps TRBD2 as D (5 bases). Per germline, CDR1 SQVTM and CDR2 ANQGSEA. CDR3 size: 15 residues. Between the trimmed V and J ends, which lost 4 bases and 3 bases, there was a span of 15 bases. This chain's CDR3 is CSVGGHRVDTGELFF. The CDR3 DNA reads TGCAGCGTTGGCGGGCATAGAGTCGACACCGGGGAGCTGTTTTTT.

There are a few counts of this clonotype. This chain joins TRBV5-6 and TRBJ2-7, with D perhaps TRBD2 (6 bases). The CDR3 consists of 14 residues. Trimming removed 1 base from V and 2 bases from J, with 10 bases in between. CDR1 is SGHDT, CDR2 YYEEEE, per germline. The CDR3 DNA is TGTGCCAGCAGCTTGCGGACTAAACCCTACGAGCAGTACTTC. Protein sequence: CASSLRTKPYEQYF.

This clonotype occurred a few times. The V call is TRBV9, the J call TRBJ2-3; 10 nucleotides agree with TRBD2. The germline V gene has CDR1 SGDLS and CDR2 YYNGEE. Trimming at V came to 0 bases and at J to 5 bases, leaving 12 bases not matched to a gene. The CDR3 has 18 residues. The CDR3 loop is CASSVVPSGGGRKDTQYF. For the CDR3, the DNA is TGTGCCAGCAGCGTAGTCCCTAGCGGGGGTGGCCGGAAAGATACGCAGTATTTT.

The chain employs TRBV29-1 and TRBJ1-2, with a tentative D call TRBD1 (6 bases). The CDR3 has 15 amino acids. The germline V gene encodes CDR1 SQVTM and CDR2 ANQGSEA. Deletions cut 1 base from V and 4 bases from J, with 16 bases between. In DNA form, the CDR3 reads TGCAGCGTTGAAGTTGAGGACAGACCGATCTATGGCTACACCTTC. Translating it yields CSVEVEDRPIYGYTF.

This clonotype was counted only a few times. As DNA, the CDR3 is TGTGCCAGCAGCTCCCTAGCGGGGTCGAACACCGGGGAGCTGTTTTTT. Translated, it gives CASSSLAGSNTGELFF. The rearrangement uses TRBV7-3 and TRBJ2-2; 9 bases are shared with TRBD2. The CDR3 totals 16 residues. Germline-derived CDR1 and CDR2 are SGHTA and FQGTGA. V lost 4 bases and J lost 0; bases outside the gene matches: 3.

This clonotype was seen ten or more times. The chain links TRBV6-5 to TRBJ2-5; 7 bases are a match to TRBD1. The length of the CDR3 is 16 residues. The V gene end was trimmed by 2 bases and the J gene end by 2 bases; junction bases not matched to a gene: 8. Germline V gene sequence: CDR1 MNHEY, CDR2 SVGAGI. In DNA form, the CDR3 reads TGTGCCAGCAGTTACCCCGGGACAGAAATTCAAGAGACCCAGTACTTC. Amino acids: CASSYPGTEIQETQYF.

This clonotype was counted at least ten times. This rearrangement joins TRBV10-3 to TRBJ2-1, with 14 bases that match TRBD2. After removal of 6 bases from V and 8 bases from J, the junction contained 6 bases not matched to a gene. The CDR3 spans 15 residues. Germline CDR1 ENHRY, CDR2 SYGVKD. The CDR3 loop is CAIRPGLAGADEQFF. CDR3 nucleotide sequence: TGTGCCATCAGGCCGGGACTAGCGGGGGCGGATGAGCAGTTCTTC.

The J gene is TRBJ1-4, the V gene TRBV12-3 or TRBV12-4, with a weak D call TRBD1 (5 bases). The CDR3 is 14 residues long. Trimming shortened V by 8 bases and J by 5 bases, and 15 bases separated the two germline ends. CDR3 coding DNA: TGTGCCAGCCCCTGCAGGGCCCAAAATGAAAAACTGTTTTTT. It translates to CASPCRAQNEKLFF.

The V and J genes are TRBV20-1 and TRBJ1-1; D unclear. Trimming cost V 0 bases and J 1 base, with 12 bases left between them. The germline V gene has CDR1 DFQATT and CDR2 SNEGSKA (reference sequence). There are 15 residues in the CDR3. The DNA for the CDR3 is TGCAGTGCTAGAGATCCGGGTCCGAAGAACACTGAAGCTTTCTTT. It encodes CSARDPGPKNTEAFF.

Ten or more counts support this clonotype. The chain uses TRBV27 and TRBJ2-7, with 9 nucleotides matching TRBD2. The ends lost 5 bases at V and 3 bases at J; junction bases unmatched: 2. CDR3 length: 13 amino acids. Germline CDR1 MNHEY, CDR2 SMNVEV (reference sequence). CDR3 DNA: TGTGCCAGCAGTAGCGGGGGGAGCTACGAGCAGTACTTC. Translation: CASSSGGSYEQYF.

The chain carries TRBV4-2 and TRBJ2-3; TRBD1 might be the D (6 bases). The germline gives CDR1 LGHNA, CDR2 YNFKEQ. The CDR3 has 16 amino acids. V lost 0 bases, J lost 1 base, and 11 bases lay in between. The CDR3 nucleotides read TGTGCCAGCAGCCAAGAACAGGGACATGGCACAGATACGCAGTATTTT. It yields the protein CASSQEQGHGTDTQYF.

The V and J genes are TRBV20-1 and TRBJ1-2; 7 bases are shared with TRBD1. Germline loops: CDR1 DFQATT, CDR2 SNEGSKA (reference sequence). This CDR3 is 12 amino acids long. V shed 6 bases and J 7 bases; nucleotides not matched to a gene: 8. The CDR3 sequence: CSAFDDRVGYTF. The CDR3 DNA sequence: TGCAGTGCATTCGACGACAGGGTTGGCTACACCTTC.

This clonotype was found a few times. J is TRBJ2-3 and V is TRBV7-9; D may be TRBD2 (6 bases). CDR3 size: 13 residues. In germline, CDR1 is SEHNR, CDR2 FQNEAQ (reference sequence). The V gene lost 6 bases and the J gene lost 10 bases, with 17 bases spanning the gap. CDR3 sequence reads: CASRTGVGNPQYF. In DNA, the CDR3 is TGTGCCAGCAGGACGGGGGTAGGAAACCCGCAGTATTTT.

The gene calls are TRBV7-2 and TRBJ2-1, with D possibly TRBD2 on 6 matching bases. The germline CDR1 and CDR2 sequences are SGHTA and FQGNSA. The CDR3 spans 15 residues. Trimming pared 5 bases from V and 7 bases from J, leaving 18 bases between. The CDR3 loop is CASSKPGLPANEQFF. CDR3 bases: TGTGCCAGCAGCAAACCGGGACTCCCGGCTAATGAGCAGTTCTTC.